The following is a TCR beta chain sequence with its context. It lacks a known antigen. No base quality information exists; no much larger clone differs at one position. The sample belongs to a study of cytomegalovirus exposure and HLA in healthy donors (dated by TCRdb to about 2017). For the study in its entirety: According to an earlier analysis of 587 of the donors, about 179 million T cells yielded approximately 120 million unique TCR beta sequences and around 300 Gb of sequence data. An early release that covered some 640 HLA-typed donors contained approximately 300 gigabases of sequencing data and tens of millions of unique TCR sequences. Both class I and class II loci were covered by HLA typing, at four-digit resolution. A later genetic analysis took genome-wide SNP genotypes for about 60% of the roughly 670 donors and used that subset as a discovery cohort. The number of donors typed differed by locus, with 629-630 for A, B, C, DRB1 and DQB1, 522 for DQA1, about 610 for DPA1, and some 440 for DPB1. High-throughput TCR immunosequencing, statistical association of individual TCRs with disease status, and machine learning were combined to predict cytomegalovirus infection status. Four or five DR-DQ haplotypes were handled as single units for association and clustering because linkage in the cohort was strong. Across approximately 400 genotyped donors of the cohort, an average of approximately 240,000 unique TCR beta nucleotide sequences per donor were sequenced, and around 19% of those sequences were non-productive. Of the 300 to 450 genotyped donors, 81% were placed in the genetic ancestry cluster associated with self-reported Caucasian donors. In a later analysis, previously published TCR beta repertoires from hundreds of donors were re-analyzed and high-resolution HLA genotyping was added so that TCR occurrence patterns could be studied. Rather than drawing on any new phenotypic data, the later analysis identified candidate immune exposures from TCR beta sequences and the way those sequences occurred across donors. To decide whether each TCR beta V gene segment behaved as functional or pseudogenic, an earlier analysis of some 600 of the donors relied on high-throughput TCR beta sequencing. Donor age, sex, ethnicity and CMV serostatus were compiled together with the repertoire data. A separate validation cohort of approximately 120 different subjects was used in addition to the roughly 720-subject first cohort. The T cell repertoires of under 700 subjects were profiled by immunosequencing and related to cytomegalovirus serostatus. All discovery cohort repertoires had been generated on a single sequencing platform. The study aimed to test whether cataloging public T cell receptors could reveal signatures of past pathogen exposure.

The library came from the immunoSEQ multiplex PCR assay. A mixture of 60 forward primers for TCR Vbeta segments and 13 reverse primers for TCR Jbeta segments was used in the multiplex PCR. Amplification of the CDR3 region of rearranged TCR beta genes was performed with a multiplex PCR assay on genomic DNA. On the Illumina HiSeq System, the amplified TCR beta libraries were sequenced as 87-base-pair reads. In the authors' own workflow: Across the 666 repertoires, a later analysis counted roughly 77 million unique TCR beta chains, 8.5 million to 12 million of which were shared by at least two donors. Raw reads were error-corrected and collapsed into unique sequences with a nearest-neighbor algorithm that merged closely related sequences to remove PCR and sequencing errors. V, D and J gene segments were assigned by aligning CDR3 sequences to IMGT reference sequences. For a sequence to be retained, a match of at least six nucleotides to both a V gene segment and a J gene segment was required. Rearrangements were called productive when the CDR3 lacked stop codons and stayed in frame with V and J; all others were non-productive. CDR3 was defined by IMGT convention, running from the second conserved V-encoded cysteine to the conserved J-encoded phenylalanine. The earlier analysis of about 500 of the donors excluded sequences that lacked an unambiguous match to a single V gene segment. In an earlier analysis of a few hundred of the donors, V segments were called functional above 56.7% productive rearrangements and were called segregating when the between-donor standard deviation exceeded 5%. A statistical classification framework was developed to diagnose cytomegalovirus status using the catalog of TCR beta chain sequences. In a later analysis, TCR nucleotide sequences were compared against IMGT/GENE-DB human TR gene sequences so that V and J genes could be assigned. The TCRdist pipeline was used in a later analysis to assign CDR3 sequences and most-parsimonious VDJ recombination scenarios. In a later analysis, each TCR beta chain was defined by its CDR3 amino acid sequence together with its V-gene family, and reads lacking a unique V-gene family were excluded. To address suspected cross-contamination and a sequencing artifact, a later analysis removed some 620 highly shared, low-generation-probability nucleotide sequences. In a later analysis, a clonal expansion index was calculated for each public chain from normalized within-repertoire ranks of inferred template counts. A later analysis computed generation probabilities with a VDJ recombination model fitted to out-of-frame rearrangements, and checked the results against IGoR. Hypergeometric tests were used in a later analysis to score TCR-TCR, TCR-HLA and TCR-CMV co-occurrence, with a repertoire-size bias correction applied to the TCR pairs. False discovery rates were estimated in a later analysis by permuting HLA or CMV assignments 20 times. In a later analysis, co-occurring TCRs were grouped using DBSCAN, with TCRdist sequence similarity added in when clustering inside HLA-allele-positive subsets. For co-occurrence clustering, repertoires with fewer than 30,000 or more than 120,000 public chains were excluded, along with five or six repertoires with anomalous nucleotide sharing. TCRdb limited this immuneACCESS table to in-frame rearrangements with V and J called. A share of clones is missing; checked studies link under half to unresolved V genes, and the rest is unexplained. V and J calls plus clone size are reproduced from that table; the DNA served to infer D and trimming. The sample yields approximately 92,000 clones; about three quarters were counted once. The ten largest clones represent about 8% of the sample.

Results and caveats for the whole study, not just this receptor: Specific HLA alleles were associated with over 15,000 TCR beta sequences at a false discovery rate of 0.05 in a later analysis. Because counts were too low, 15 to 20 rarely observed V segments, including chromosome 9 orphons, were left out of the earlier analysis of 587 of the donors. Cytomegalovirus status was reported to be diagnosed by the classifier with high specificity and sensitivity in both the original and validation cohorts. In a later analysis, the rate of TCR association differed among HLA loci, with DRB1 alleles having the most associated TCRs and HLA-C alleles having the fewest. Some IMGT-functional V segments, including TRBV6-2 and TRBV6-3, could not be distinguished by the 87-base-pair reads and were therefore excluded. The sequencing pipeline was judged likely to have produced a cluster of highly shared sequence variants as a technical artifact. Because HLA typing was unavailable for some donors at each locus, only the typed subset was used in association tests. According to a later analysis, parvovirus B19, influenza, CMV and Epstein-Barr virus appeared linked to several top co-occurrence clusters. A few of the identified cytomegalovirus-associated TCR beta chains were confirmed in vitro to be specific for cytomegalovirus antigens. The presence/absence analyses assumed that sequencing depth was roughly uniform across donors, and that assumption may not be true. In a later analysis, HLA-associated TCR beta chains showed more clonal expansion and lower generation probabilities than non-associated chains that were equally common. A further reported finding was that TCR beta sequences accurately predicted the HLA-A and HLA-B alleles for most subjects in the first cohort. When HLA alleles, especially DR and DQ, strongly co-occurred, attributing TCR associations to individual alleles was difficult. Broadly in line with IMGT annotations, most TCR beta V segments showed up in productive rearrangements about 87% or about 30% of the time in an earlier analysis of some 590 of the donors. Across donors, most TCR sequences were observed very rarely, whereas some public TCRs were present in many individuals. It was suggested by the authors that the approach could potentially be generalized to other disease states and immunological phenotypes. In a later analysis, most CMV-associated TCR beta chains were found to appear HLA-restricted, with HLA associations seemingly driven largely by CMV exposure. This cohort had only TCR beta chains sequenced, and the lack of alpha or paired-chain data limited which features could be detected. The only immune exposure information available for the cohort was CMV serostatus. Linkage disequilibrium might explain the correlated functional status among segregating V segments, but an unknown experimental factor could not be excluded. In a later genetic analysis, fewer N-insertions in productive TCRs were reported among donors in an Asian-associated ancestry cluster than the roughly 700-donor mean. The study gave a list of 150 to 200 TCR beta chains associated with cytomegalovirus. In a later genetic analysis, a missense DCLRE1C variant was associated with V-gene and J-gene trimming of TCR beta chains, and the association was replicated in an independent cohort.

In total, around 600 healthy bone marrow donors made up the cohort. At the time of sampling, every cohort member was nominally healthy, though immune exposures that went unrecorded were likely present. The donor tested CMV seronegative, placing the donor among the 350 to 400 seronegative members of the cohort. Every donor gave a peripheral blood sample, and the peripheral blood mononuclear cells from that sample were used for TCR beta sequencing. Genomic DNA extraction from the blood cell samples was performed with the Qiagen DNeasy Blood Extraction Kit. Reading the germline V gene gives CDR1 SGHTA and CDR2 FQGNSA. Cut back by 1 base and 6 bases, the V and J ends lie 16 bases apart. Spanning cysteine to phenylalanine, the CDR3 consists of 16 amino acids. Left in the record is the CDR3 DNA by itself, 48 bases read in frame from the first base.

Here the chain combines TRBV7-2 and TRBJ1-5; D gene: possibly TRBD1, on 6 matching bases. The sample was PBMCs. This TCR was recovered from a man aged 60 to 75 in good health and CMV-seronegative. DNA sequence: TGTGCCAGCAGCTTAGTTGGGGGCAGGGGTGTTCAGCCCCAGCATTTT. This encodes CASSLVGGRGVQPQHF. The variable domain in full, with residues beyond the CDR3 obtained from the reference TRBV7-2 and TRBJ1-5 genes, is GAGVSQSPSNKVTEKGKDVELRCDPISGHTALYWYRQSLGQGLEFLIYFQGNSAPDKSGLPSDRFSAERTGGSVSTLTIQRTQQEDSAVYLCASSLVGGRGVQPQHFGDGTRLSIL.